The rows below give T cell receptor beta chains drawn from one sample of a study of cytotoxic CD8 clonotypes in ibrutinib-treated CLL. Assay used: immunoSEQ multiplex PCR; TCRdb lists only in-frame clones, some missing. The sample has over 150,000 clones; 81% are singletons. The sequenced sample was PBMCs, obtained after 12 months of ibrutinib treatment. All receptors derive from a human donor with chronic lymphocytic leukemia. The CDR3 runs from the conserved cysteine through the conserved F or W. Each record gives: clone size, V gene, CDR3 length, J gene, D gene, CDR3 protein, CDR3 DNA. D genes are given only for firm matches. Expanded clones are given a class, and other clones once, few, many or no size at all.

clone_size: .
v_call: TRBV5-1
cdr3_length: 15
j_call: TRBJ2-2
d_call: .
cdr3_aa: CASTRTAANTGELFF
cdr3_nt: TGCGCCAGCACCCGGACAGCCGCTAACACCGGGGAGCTGTTTTTT

clone_size: many
v_call: TRBV5-4
cdr3_length: 14
j_call: TRBJ1-2
d_call: .
cdr3_aa: CASSTEGQLYGYTF
cdr3_nt: TGTGCCAGCAGCACTGAAGGGCAACTCTATGGCTACACCTTC

clone_size: .
v_call: TRBV27
cdr3_length: 15
j_call: TRBJ1-3
d_call: TRBD1
cdr3_aa: CASSLNRGHGNTIYF
cdr3_nt: TGTGCCAGCAGTTTAAACAGGGGGCATGGAAACACCATATATTTT

clone_size: .
v_call: TRBV18
cdr3_length: 14
j_call: TRBJ1-3
d_call: .
cdr3_aa: CASSLARGGNTIYF
cdr3_nt: TGTGCCAGCTCACTCGCCAGGGGAGGAAACACCATATATTTT

clone_size: .
v_call: TRBV15
cdr3_length: 17
j_call: TRBJ2-1
d_call: TRBD1
cdr3_aa: CATSEGQGGGVYNEQFF
cdr3_nt: TGTGCCACCAGCGAGGGACAGGGAGGAGGTGTCTACAATGAGCAGTTCTTC

clone_size: once
v_call: TRBV7-2
cdr3_length: 15
j_call: TRBJ1-5
d_call: .
cdr3_aa: CASSLVRSSNQPQHF
cdr3_nt: TGTGCCAGCAGCTTAGTCAGGTCTAGCAATCAGCCCCAGCATTTT

clone_size: .
v_call: TRBV7-9
cdr3_length: 16
j_call: TRBJ2-7
d_call: TRBD1
cdr3_aa: CASSEPPGQAFYEQYF
cdr3_nt: TGTGCCAGCAGCGAACCTCCGGGACAGGCCTTTTACGAGCAGTACTTC

clone_size: once
v_call: TRBV18
cdr3_length: 15
j_call: TRBJ2-7
d_call: TRBD1
cdr3_aa: CASSEGQRIYYEQYF
cdr3_nt: TGTGCCAGCTCAGAGGGACAGCGTATTTACTACGAGCAGTACTTC

clone_size: .
v_call: TRBV4-3
cdr3_length: 16
j_call: TRBJ1-3
d_call: TRBD1
cdr3_aa: CASSQGQGGSGNTIYF
cdr3_nt: TGCGCCAGCAGCCAAGGACAGGGGGGATCTGGAAACACCATATATTTT

clone_size: .
v_call: TRBV23-1
cdr3_length: 16
j_call: TRBJ2-1
d_call: TRBD2
cdr3_aa: CASSQHRGGAYNEQFF
cdr3_nt: TGCGCCAGCAGTCAGCACCGCGGGGGGGCATACAATGAGCAGTTCTTC

clone_size: .
v_call: TRBV27
cdr3_length: 12
j_call: TRBJ1-1
d_call: .
cdr3_aa: CASRTANTEAFF
cdr3_nt: TGTGCCAGCAGAACAGCGAACACTGAAGCTTTCTTT

clone_size: .
v_call: TRBV4-2
cdr3_length: 14
j_call: TRBJ1-5
d_call: .
cdr3_aa: CASSAGYSNQPQHF
cdr3_nt: TGTGCCAGCAGCGCAGGATATAGCAATCAGCCCCAGCATTTT

clone_size: .
v_call: TRBV7-2
cdr3_length: 14
j_call: TRBJ2-3
d_call: .
cdr3_aa: CASSARRSTDTQYF
cdr3_nt: TGTGCCAGCAGCGCCCGACGCTCCACAGATACGCAGTATTTT

clone_size: .
v_call: TRBV28
cdr3_length: 15
j_call: TRBJ2-5
d_call: .
cdr3_aa: CASSSLRGGRETQYF
cdr3_nt: TGTGCCAGCAGTTCACTGAGGGGAGGTAGAGAGACCCAGTACTTC

clone_size: .
v_call: TRBV5-4
cdr3_length: 17
j_call: TRBJ2-1
d_call: TRBD2
cdr3_aa: CASSLAGGAGVYNEQFF
cdr3_nt: TGTGCCAGCAGCTTGGCGGGGGGAGCGGGGGTGTACAATGAGCAGTTCTTC

clone_size: .
v_call: TRBV6-1
cdr3_length: 16
j_call: TRBJ1-3
d_call: TRBD1
cdr3_aa: CASSEARQGNGNTIYF
cdr3_nt: TGTGCCAGCAGTGAAGCCCGACAGGGGAATGGAAACACCATATATTTT

clone_size: few
v_call: TRBV6-1
cdr3_length: 14
j_call: TRBJ1-4
d_call: .
cdr3_aa: CASIVGTTNEKLFF
cdr3_nt: TGTGCCAGCATAGTGGGGACAACTAATGAAAAACTGTTTTTT

clone_size: .
v_call: TRBV27
cdr3_length: 14
j_call: TRBJ2-1
d_call: TRBD2
cdr3_aa: CASSPGLAGGEQFF
cdr3_nt: TGTGCCAGCAGTCCGGGACTAGCGGGAGGTGAGCAGTTCTTC

clone_size: .
v_call: TRBV4-1
cdr3_length: 19
j_call: TRBJ2-7
d_call: TRBD1
cdr3_aa: CASSPNFPGTGGEDFEQYF
cdr3_nt: TGCGCCAGCAGCCCGAACTTCCCCGGGACAGGGGGAGAAGACTTCGAGCAGTACTTC

clone_size: .
v_call: TRBV7-3
cdr3_length: 13
j_call: TRBJ2-3
d_call: .
cdr3_aa: CASSLNPADTQYF
cdr3_nt: TGTGCCAGCAGCTTAAATCCGGCAGATACGCAGTATTTT

clone_size: .
v_call: TRBV4-2
cdr3_length: 17
j_call: TRBJ2-6
d_call: .
cdr3_aa: CASSQRSWRSGANVLTF
cdr3_nt: TGTGCCAGCAGCCAGAGGAGTTGGAGGTCTGGGGCCAACGTCCTGACTTTC

clone_size: .
v_call: TRBV5-8
cdr3_length: 14
j_call: TRBJ1-2
d_call: .
cdr3_aa: CASSLNPFGYGYTF
cdr3_nt: TGTGCCAGCAGCTTGAATCCCTTTGGCTATGGCTACACCTTC

clone_size: .
v_call: TRBV28
cdr3_length: 16
j_call: TRBJ1-4
d_call: .
cdr3_aa: CASSRRLGGRAEKLFF
cdr3_nt: TGTGCCAGCAGTCGTCGGTTGGGGGGGAGGGCTGAAAAACTGTTTTTT

clone_size: .
v_call: TRBV7-2
cdr3_length: 13
j_call: TRBJ2-7
d_call: .
cdr3_aa: CASKAGDGHEQYF
cdr3_nt: TGTGCCAGCAAGGCAGGGGACGGCCACGAGCAGTACTTC

clone_size: few
v_call: TRBV9
cdr3_length: 15
j_call: TRBJ2-3
d_call: .
cdr3_aa: CASSVGSGSGDTQYF
cdr3_nt: TGTGCCAGCAGCGTAGGGAGCGGGTCGGGAGATACGCAGTATTTT

clone_size: .
v_call: TRBV28
cdr3_length: 15
j_call: TRBJ2-7
d_call: .
cdr3_aa: CASSLTDRASYEQYF
cdr3_nt: TGTGCCAGCAGTTTAACGGACCGGGCGTCCTACGAGCAGTACTTC

clone_size: .
v_call: TRBV19
cdr3_length: 16
j_call: TRBJ2-7
d_call: .
cdr3_aa: CASRPSLTGTSYEQYF
cdr3_nt: TGTGCCAGTAGGCCATCTCTAACGGGGACTTCCTACGAGCAGTACTTC

clone_size: .
v_call: TRBV23-1
cdr3_length: 16
j_call: TRBJ1-6
d_call: TRBD1
cdr3_aa: CASPDDWTGGNSPLHF
cdr3_nt: TGCGCCAGCCCGGATGACTGGACAGGGGGTAATTCACCCCTCCACTTT

clone_size: .
v_call: TRBV28
cdr3_length: 15
j_call: TRBJ2-1
d_call: .
cdr3_aa: CASSSTGGTYNEQFF
cdr3_nt: TGTGCCAGCAGCTCAACGGGGGGCACCTACAATGAGCAGTTCTTC

clone_size: .
v_call: TRBV10-3
cdr3_length: 15
j_call: TRBJ2-3
d_call: .
cdr3_aa: CAISQGLRGTDTQYF
cdr3_nt: TGTGCCATCAGCCAGGGTTTAAGAGGCACAGATACGCAGTATTTT

clone_size: once
v_call: TRBV28
cdr3_length: 16
j_call: TRBJ2-1
d_call: .
cdr3_aa: CASSGGGVGSYNEQFF
cdr3_nt: TGTGCCAGCAGTGGAGGGGGGGTCGGCTCCTACAATGAGCAGTTCTTC

clone_size: .
v_call: TRBV2
cdr3_length: 14
j_call: TRBJ2-5
d_call: .
cdr3_aa: CASSSVSIQETQYF
cdr3_nt: TGTGCCAGCAGCTCGGTGTCGATACAAGAGACCCAGTACTTC

clone_size: .
v_call: TRBV19
cdr3_length: 12
j_call: TRBJ2-5
d_call: .
cdr3_aa: CASSPGRETQYF
cdr3_nt: TGTGCCAGCTCGCCTGGGAGAGAGACCCAGTACTTC

clone_size: .
v_call: TRBV5-8
cdr3_length: 16
j_call: TRBJ2-5
d_call: TRBD2
cdr3_aa: CASSFKKGLAKETQYF
cdr3_nt: TGTGCCAGCAGCTTCAAAAAGGGACTAGCTAAAGAGACCCAGTACTTC

clone_size: .
v_call: TRBV19
cdr3_length: 14
j_call: TRBJ2-2
d_call: .
cdr3_aa: CASSRGTNTGELFF
cdr3_nt: TGTGCCAGTAGCCGCGGGACGAACACCGGGGAGCTGTTTTTT

clone_size: .
v_call: TRBV4-2
cdr3_length: 17
j_call: TRBJ1-4
d_call: .
cdr3_aa: CASSLPPRAGNWEKLFF
cdr3_nt: TGTGCCAGCAGCCTACCCCCTAGGGCAGGCAATTGGGAAAAACTGTTTTTT

clone_size: .
v_call: TRBV2
cdr3_length: 15
j_call: TRBJ1-5
d_call: .
cdr3_aa: CASRGGGGSNQPQHF
cdr3_nt: TGTGCCAGCAGGGGCGGGGGAGGCAGCAATCAGCCCCAGCATTTT

clone_size: once
v_call: TRBV7-2
cdr3_length: 17
j_call: TRBJ2-2
d_call: .
cdr3_aa: CASSPEARAGNTGELFF
cdr3_nt: TGTGCCAGCAGCCCGGAAGCCAGGGCAGGGAACACCGGGGAGCTGTTTTTT

clone_size: .
v_call: TRBV5-6
cdr3_length: 13
j_call: TRBJ1-1
d_call: .
cdr3_aa: CASRYSPNTEAFF
cdr3_nt: TGTGCCAGCAGATATTCCCCGAACACTGAAGCTTTCTTT

clone_size: .
v_call: TRBV4-1
cdr3_length: 16
j_call: TRBJ1-1
d_call: .
cdr3_aa: CASRIEARGGNTEAFF
cdr3_nt: TGCGCCAGCAGGATCGAAGCTAGAGGGGGGAACACTGAAGCTTTCTTT

clone_size: .
v_call: TRBV7-2
cdr3_length: 15
j_call: TRBJ1-2
d_call: .
cdr3_aa: CASSPLGPLNYGYTF
cdr3_nt: TGTGCCAGCAGCCCCCTCGGACCTCTAAACTATGGCTACACCTTC

clone_size: few
v_call: TRBV4-1
cdr3_length: 14
j_call: TRBJ1-2
d_call: .
cdr3_aa: CASSQVGGAGGYTF
cdr3_nt: TGCGCCAGCAGCCAAGTAGGGGGGGCCGGTGGCTACACCTTC

clone_size: .
v_call: TRBV13
cdr3_length: 12
j_call: TRBJ1-3
d_call: TRBD1
cdr3_aa: CASPRGPNTIYF
cdr3_nt: TGTGCCAGCCCGAGGGGGCCCAACACCATATATTTT

clone_size: .
v_call: TRBV19
cdr3_length: 16
j_call: TRBJ1-5
d_call: TRBD1
cdr3_aa: CASSIAQGAGNQPQHF
cdr3_nt: TGTGCCAGTAGTATAGCACAGGGGGCAGGAAATCAGCCCCAGCATTTT

clone_size: .
v_call: TRBV28
cdr3_length: 15
j_call: TRBJ1-2
d_call: TRBD1
cdr3_aa: CASSTPGGHSYGYTF
cdr3_nt: TGTGCCAGCAGTACCCCAGGGGGACACTCCTATGGCTACACCTTC